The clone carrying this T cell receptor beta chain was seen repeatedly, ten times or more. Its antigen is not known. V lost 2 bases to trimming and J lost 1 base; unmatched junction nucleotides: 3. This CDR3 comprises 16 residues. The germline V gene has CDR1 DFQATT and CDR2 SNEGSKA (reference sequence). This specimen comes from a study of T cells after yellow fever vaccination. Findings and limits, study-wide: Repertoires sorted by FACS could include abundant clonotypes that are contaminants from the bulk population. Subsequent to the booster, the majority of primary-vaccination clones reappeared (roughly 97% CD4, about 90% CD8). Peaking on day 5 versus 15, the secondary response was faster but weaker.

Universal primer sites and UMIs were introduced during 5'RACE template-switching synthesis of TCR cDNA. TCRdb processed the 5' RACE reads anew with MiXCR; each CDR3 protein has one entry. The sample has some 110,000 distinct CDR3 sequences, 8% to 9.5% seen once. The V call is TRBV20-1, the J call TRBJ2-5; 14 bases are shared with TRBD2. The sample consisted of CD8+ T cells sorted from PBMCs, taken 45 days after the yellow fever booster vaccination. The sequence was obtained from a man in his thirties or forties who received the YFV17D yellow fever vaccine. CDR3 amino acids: CSARKGLAGGQETQYF. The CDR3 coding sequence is TGCAGTGCTAGAAAAGGACTAGCGGGAGGCCAAGAGACCCAGTACTTC.